The next 20 T cell receptor beta chains were all read from a single sample in a study of T cell responses to AZD1222 COVID-19 vaccine. TCRdb's table, derived via immunoSEQ multiplex PCR, lists solely in-frame clones and lacks some. In the table there are tens of thousands of clones, under 95% of which are singletons. The sample consisted of peripheral blood, taken 28 days after the second dose of the MenACWY control vaccine. The receptors originated from an adult who received the MenACWY meningococcal vaccine as a control.

This chain connects TRBV29-1 to TRBJ1-2; D is perhaps TRBD1 (5 bases). V lost 4 bases to trimming and J lost 6 bases, with 18 bases between them. This CDR3 comprises 14 residues. Germline CDR1 reads SQVTM; CDR2 reads ANQGSEA. This chain's CDR3 is CSVAPDPGGDGYTF. The CDR3 nucleotides are TGCAGCGTTGCTCCTGACCCCGGGGGGGATGGCTACACCTTC.

The J gene is TRBJ2-1, the V gene TRBV3-1 (or the pseudogene TRBV3-2), with TRBD2 identical over 10 bases. The CDR3 has 15 amino acids. Germline V gives CDR1 LGHDT, CDR2 YNNKEL (reference sequence). V shed 6 bases and J 10 bases; nucleotides not matched to a gene: 12. The DNA of the CDR3 is TGTGCCAGCAGTTACCCGGCTAGCGGGAGAAAAGAGCAGTTCTTC. Amino acid sequence: CASSYPASGRKEQFF.

The gene calls are TRBV15 and TRBJ2-5; 11 bases are a match to TRBD2. With V trimmed by 4 bases and J by 2 bases, 9 bases remained unmatched. Germline CDR1 and CDR2: LNHNV and YYDKDF (reference sequence). The CDR3 extends over 17 amino acids. For the CDR3, the DNA is TGTGCCACCAGCAAAACACTAGCGGGAGTAGGTCAAGAGACCCAGTACTTC. This codes for CATSKTLAGVGQETQYF.

The chain carries TRBV9 and TRBJ2-7; no reliable D call. The CDR3 contains 13 residues. In germline, CDR1 is SGDLS, CDR2 YYNGEE. V was shortened by 0 bases and J by 5 bases, with 9 bases between the two germline ends. The CDR3 DNA is TGTGCCAGCAGCGTAGTACCGACGGACGAGCAGTACTTC. It encodes CASSVVPTDEQYF.

This chain links TRBV11-2 with TRBJ2-7; 11 positions match TRBD2. Per germline, CDR1 SGHAT and CDR2 FQNNGV. This CDR3 has 15 amino acids. J gave up 2 bases and V 5 bases, and 5 bases lay outside the gene matches. The CDR3 DNA reads as TGTGCCAGCAGCCTCACTAGCGGGGGTACCTACGAGCAGTACTTC. It translates to CASSLTSGGTYEQYF.

The chain carries TRBV6-5 and TRBJ1-1; 9 nucleotides align to TRBD1. Trimming removed 5 bases from V and 1 base from J; junction bases left unmatched: 5. Germline V CDR1 and CDR2: MNHEY, SVGAGI. The CDR3 spans 15 residues. CDR3 region: CASSTRQGGNTEAFF. The CDR3 region has the DNA TGTGCCAGCAGTACCCGACAGGGGGGGAACACTGAAGCTTTCTTT.

CDR3 in amino acids: CAWSGTGKDTQYF. The CDR3 DNA is TGTGCCTGGAGTGGAACAGGGAAGGATACGCAGTATTTT. This chain connects TRBV30 to TRBJ2-3; D may be TRBD1 (6 bases). Germline V gene lookup returns CDR1 GTSNPN and CDR2 SVGIG (reference sequence). V was shortened by 1 base and J by 6 bases, with 11 bases between the two germline ends. There are 13 residues in the CDR3.

The chain carries TRBV5-1 and TRBJ1-5, with no clear D. The ends were cut back, 5 bases at V and 7 bases at J, with 19 bases in the middle. This CDR3 is 15 amino acids long. Looked up from germline, CDR1 is SGHRS and CDR2 is YFSETQ. CDR3 residues: CASSVQSRTQQPQHF. CDR3 nucleotide sequence: TGCGCCAGCAGTGTTCAGAGCCGGACGCAGCAGCCCCAGCATTTT.

The chain uses TRBV12-3 or TRBV12-4 and TRBJ1-1; D possibly corresponds to TRBD1 (5 bases). Trimming stripped 1 base from V and 7 bases from J, with 10 bases between. The CDR3 has 13 amino acids. The CDR3 spells CASSLGGTFEAFF. CDR3 nucleotides: TGTGCCAGCAGTTTAGGGGGGACCTTTGAAGCTTTCTTT.

The rearrangement uses TRBV18 and TRBJ1-3; no definite D call. The CDR3 covers 18 residues. V lost 4 bases and J 1 base, leaving 20 bases between the germline ends. Germline CDR1 reads KGHSH; CDR2 reads LQKENI. DNA of the CDR3: TGTGCCAGCTCACAGCCGGGGATGGCTGCAGTGTCTGGAAACACCATATATTTT. This sequence encodes CASSQPGMAAVSGNTIYF.

This chain links TRBV5-6 with TRBJ1-6, with a weak D call TRBD1 (5 bases). The V gene lost 1 base and the J gene lost 6 bases, with 14 bases spanning the gap. This CDR3 is built from 16 residues. The germline V gene encodes CDR1 SGHDT and CDR2 YYEEEE. In DNA form, the CDR3 reads TGTGCCAGCAGCTTGCGAACCGGGGCAACTAATTCACCCCTCCACTTT. Translated, it gives CASSLRTGATNSPLHF.

The chain recombines TRBV24-1 with TRBJ2-3; 8 bases are a match to TRBD2. The CDR3 consists of 16 residues. The germline V gene has CDR1 KGHDR and CDR2 SFDVKD. The V and J ends lost 4 bases and 4 bases, in that order; junction bases with no gene match: 9. CDR3 sequence reads: CATSEPGGDEADTQYF. CDR3 coding DNA: TGTGCCACCAGTGAACCCGGGGGGGACGAGGCAGATACGCAGTATTTT.

This chain links TRBV7-9 with TRBJ2-5, with D maybe TRBD1 (7 bases). CDR3 length: 16 amino acids. V lost 5 bases to trimming and J lost 9 bases, with 25 bases between them. Germline V gene sequence: CDR1 SEHNR, CDR2 FQNEAQ (reference sequence). CDR3 sequence: CASSTNRDSLRGPQYF. For the CDR3, the DNA is TGTGCCAGCAGCACCAACCGGGACAGTCTCCGGGGGCCCCAGTACTTC.

The rearrangement links TRBV27 to TRBJ1-5, with D possibly TRBD1 on 6 matching bases. The CDR3 runs to 16 residues. Germline V gene lookup returns CDR1 MNHEY and CDR2 SMNVEV (reference sequence). Trimming cost V 0 bases and J 0 bases, with 9 bases left between them. The CDR3 coding sequence is TGTGCCAGCAGTTTATCCGGGACAAGTAGCAATCAGCCCCAGCATTTT. This sequence encodes CASSLSGTSSNQPQHF.

The rearrangement joins TRBV30 to TRBJ2-3; no firm D call. The ends were cut back, 1 base at V and 2 bases at J, with 13 bases in the middle. The CDR3 loop spans 15 amino acids. Looked up from germline, CDR1 is GTSNPN and CDR2 is SVGIG (reference sequence). CDR3 region: CAWSGPGPNTDTQYF. CDR3 in DNA: TGTGCCTGGAGTGGTCCAGGACCAAACACAGATACGCAGTATTTT.

The V call is TRBV25-1, the J call TRBJ2-1, with unresolved D. The length of the CDR3 is 14 residues. V was pared by 2 bases and J by 7 bases, with 12 bases between. The germline V gene has CDR1 MGHDK and CDR2 SYGVNS. CDR3 in amino acids: CASSEDGAWNEQFF. The CDR3 region has the DNA TGTGCCAGCAGTGAAGACGGAGCGTGGAATGAGCAGTTCTTC.

V gene TRBV6-5 combines with J gene TRBJ2-4; 7 bases match TRBD1. Looked up from germline, CDR1 is MNHEY and CDR2 is SVGAGI. The CDR3 has 13 residues. V was clipped by 6 bases and J by 8 bases; unmatched bases: 7. In DNA form, the CDR3 reads TGTGCCAGCAGATTAACAGGGGTGGACATTCAGTACTTC. Translating gives CASRLTGVDIQYF.

The rearrangement joins TRBV28 to TRBJ1-3; a weak D match, TRBD1 (5 bases). In germline, CDR1 is MDHEN, CDR2 SYDVKM. This CDR3 contains 13 residues. Trimming took off 5 bases at V and 4 bases at J, with 9 bases between the two ends. The CDR3: CASSNRGGNTIYF. In DNA, the CDR3 is TGTGCCAGCAGTAACCGGGGCGGAAACACCATATATTTT. The full variable domain, its missing parts supplied by reference TRBV28 and TRBJ1-3, is DVKVTQSSRYLVKRTGEKVFLECVQDMDHENMFWYRQDPGLGLRLIYFSYDVKMKEKGDIPEGYSVSREKKERFSLILESASTNQTSMYLCASSNRGGNTIYFGEGSWLTVV.

The chain recombines TRBV10-1 with TRBJ2-4, with D unclear. Looked up from germline, CDR1 is WNHNN and CDR2 is SYGVQD (reference sequence). V gave up 9 bases and J gave up 1 base, with 7 bases separating them. This CDR3 has 12 amino acids. The CDR3 DNA follows: TGCGCCAGAAAAGGGGCCAAAAACATTCAGTACTTC. This translates into CARKGAKNIQYF.

The chain uses TRBV28 and TRBJ1-4; the D gene is possibly TRBD1 (6 bases). V gave up 5 bases and J gave up 8 bases, with 15 bases separating them. The CDR3 extends over 14 amino acids. Per the germline V gene, CDR1 is MDHEN and CDR2 is SYDVKM. CDR3 DNA: TGTGCCAGCAGTGCCCAAGGGGGAGGGGAAAAACTGTTTTTT. This codes for CASSAQGGGEKLFF. Full variable domain (outside the CDR3, taken from reference TRBV28 and TRBJ1-4): DVKVTQSSRYLVKRTGEKVFLECVQDMDHENMFWYRQDPGLGLRLIYFSYDVKMKEKGDIPEGYSVSREKKERFSLILESASTNQTSMYLCASSAQGGGEKLFFGSGTQLSVL.